The 10 T cell receptor beta chains presented below share a single source sample, sequenced in a study of cytomegalovirus exposure and HLA in healthy donors. Vbeta (60) and Jbeta (13) primers were used in the PCR. The method was immunoSEQ multiplex PCR; TCRdb's version includes in-frame clones alone and lacks a portion of them. The sample shows about 160,000 clones, around four fifths of them seen only once. Sequencing was carried out using PBMCs. Every receptor here comes from a man aged 18 to 30 in good health and CMV-seronegative.

CDR3 coding DNA: TGTGCCAGCAGTGCAACTCTTCCCGAGACTTACAATGAGCAGTTCTTC. Its protein is CASSATLPETYNEQFF. V usage is TRBV27 and J usage is TRBJ2-1; D unresolved. Germline CDR1 reads MNHEY; CDR2 reads SMNVEV (reference sequence). CDR3 length equals 16 residues. V lost 5 bases and J lost 4, with 18 bases in between.

V is TRBV30 and J is TRBJ1-5; 8 bases map to TRBD1. CDR1 is GTSNPN and CDR2 is SVGIG in the germline V gene (reference sequence). This CDR3 comprises 17 residues. Trimming took 0 bases from V and 0 from J; bases not matched to a gene: 7. The CDR3 loop is CAWSVGQGAYSNQPQHF. CDR3 coding DNA: TGTGCCTGGAGTGTCGGTCAGGGGGCCTATAGCAATCAGCCCCAGCATTTT.

V usage is TRBV11-1 and J usage is TRBJ2-7; 8 bases line up with TRBD1. The CDR3 spans 13 residues. With 5 bases clipped from V and 3 bases from J, the junction kept 3 bases outside the gene matches. Germline V gene data show CDR1 as SGHAT and CDR2 as FQDESV (reference sequence). CDR3 region: CASSLTGGYEQYF. DNA of the CDR3: TGTGCCAGCAGCCTTACAGGGGGCTACGAGCAGTACTTC.

This chain uses TRBV2 with TRBJ2-6; TRBD1 is a possible D gene (5 bases). CDR1 SNHLY and CDR2 FYNNEI come from the germline V gene. The CDR3 has 14 residues. V was shortened by 2 bases and J by 8 bases, with 10 bases between the two germline ends. CDR3 nucleotides: TGTGCCAGCAGTGAAACAGGCCTAACCAACGTCCTGACTTTC. Its translation is CASSETGLTNVLTF.

This chain links TRBV19 with TRBJ2-7; D call uncertain. This CDR3 is 13 amino acids long. From germline, CDR1 is LNHDA and CDR2 SQIVND (reference sequence). The ends were cut back, 3 bases at V and 6 bases at J, with 12 bases in the middle. Here the CDR3 DNA reads TGTGCCAGTAGTATTAGCACGTTGCGCGAGCAGTACTTC. This encodes CASSISTLREQYF. Looking up the rest from reference TRBV19 and TRBJ2-7 gives the full variable domain: DGGITQSPKYLFRKEGQNVTLSCEQNLNHDAMYWYRQDPGQGLRLIYYSQIVNDFQKGDIAEGYSVSREKKESFPLTVTSAQKNPTAFYLCASSISTLREQYFGPGTRLTVT.

This clone has just one count. This sequence joins TRBV6-5 and TRBJ2-7; 7 bases agree with TRBD2. The CDR3 is made up of 15 amino acids. Germline loops: CDR1 MNHEY, CDR2 SVGAGI. The V gene end was trimmed by 2 bases and the J gene end by 2 bases; junction bases not matched to a gene: 6. This chain's CDR3 is CASSYGTTPAYEQYF. CDR3 sequence (DNA): TGTGCCAGCAGTTACGGGACTACTCCGGCCTACGAGCAGTACTTC.

This chain links TRBV7-9 with TRBJ2-6, with D perhaps TRBD2 (6 bases). The germline V gene has CDR1 SEHNR and CDR2 FQNEAQ (reference sequence). The CDR3 runs to 17 residues. V lost 5 bases and J lost 0, with 14 bases in between. CDR3: CASSPRERASGANVLTF. The CDR3 DNA sequence: TGTGCCAGCAGCCCTCGGGAGAGGGCCTCTGGGGCCAACGTCCTGACTTTC.

The V call is TRBV11-1, the J call TRBJ2-7, with 8 nucleotides matching TRBD1. The junction had 8 bases not matched to a gene; V was cut back by 3 bases and J by 4 bases. Germline V gene sequence: CDR1 SGHAT, CDR2 FQDESV (reference sequence). The CDR3 contains 15 residues. The CDR3 loop reads CASSFGGQGAYEQYF. CDR3 DNA sequence: TGTGCCAGCAGCTTCGGTGGGCAGGGGGCTTACGAGCAGTACTTC. Full variable domain (remainder filled in from reference TRBV11-1 and TRBJ2-7): EAEVAQSPRYKITEKSQAVAFWCDPISGHATLYWYRQILGQGPELLVQFQDESVVDDSQLPKDRFSAERLKGVDSTLKIQPAELGDSAMYLCASSFGGQGAYEQYFGPGTRLTVT.

This rearrangement joins TRBV10-3 to TRBJ2-3, with D perhaps TRBD2 (6 bases). The V gene's germline CDR1 is ENHRY and CDR2 SYGVKD. V was trimmed by 11 bases and J by 0 bases, leaving 12 bases between them. The CDR3 consists of 13 residues. The CDR3, as DNA: TGTGCCGGCGCGGGGACTAGCACAGATACGCAGTATTTT. Residues: CAGAGTSTDTQYF.

This clone has just one count. V gene TRBV19 combines with J gene TRBJ2-7, with D hard to call. Per germline, CDR1 LNHDA and CDR2 SQIVND (reference sequence). The CDR3 totals 15 residues. Trimming left V 5 bases short and J 0 bases short, with 14 bases between. The CDR3 loop is CASSPDSSSSYEQYF. DNA of the CDR3: TGTGCCAGTAGTCCCGACTCAAGCAGCTCCTACGAGCAGTACTTC. Filled out from reference TRBV19 and TRBJ2-7, the complete variable domain reads DGGITQSPKYLFRKEGQNVTLSCEQNLNHDAMYWYRQDPGQGLRLIYYSQIVNDFQKGDIAEGYSVSREKKESFPLTVTSAQKNPTAFYLCASSPDSSSSYEQYFGPGTRLTVT.